The 14 T cell receptor beta chains in this list originate from one sample, sequenced in a study of cytomegalovirus exposure and HLA in healthy donors. Amplification used 60 Vbeta primers and 13 Jbeta primers. Profiled with immunoSEQ multiplex PCR; TCRdb holds only in-frame clones, not every one. The sample contains about 250,000 clones, about 88% of which appear only once. The sequenced sample consisted of PBMCs. The receptor source for this set is a girl aged 2 to 9 in good health and CMV-seronegative.

This CDR3 reads CASSFAGARSSDEQFF. For the CDR3, the DNA is TGCGCCAGCAGCTTCGCGGGGGCTCGGAGTTCAGATGAGCAGTTCTTC. The chain uses TRBV5-1 and TRBJ2-1; a weak D match, TRBD2 (7 bases). The CDR3 extends over 16 amino acids. Per germline, CDR1 SGHRS and CDR2 YFSETQ. Deletions cut 2 bases from V and 8 bases from J, with 20 bases between.

This chain uses TRBV27 with TRBJ1-1, with D uncertain. The CDR3 contains 11 residues. V was clipped by 9 bases and J by 2 bases, with 7 bases between them. Germline V gene sequence: CDR1 MNHEY, CDR2 SMNVEV (reference sequence). This CDR3 reads CASRQNTEAFF. For the CDR3, the DNA is TGTGCCAGTAGACAAAACACTGAAGCTTTCTTT.

This clone was seen once. The V and J genes are TRBV7-9 and TRBJ1-1; perhaps TRBD1 as D (6 bases). Trimming removed 5 bases from V and 0 bases from J, with 13 bases in between. Germline-derived CDR1 and CDR2 are SEHNR and FQNEAQ (reference sequence). This CDR3 has 15 residues. CDR3 sequence (DNA): TGTGCCAGCAGCCCACAGGGATTTTTGAACACTGAAGCTTTCTTT. Protein sequence: CASSPQGFLNTEAFF. Looking up the rest from reference TRBV7-9 and TRBJ1-1 gives the full variable domain: DTGVSQNPRHKITKRGQNVTFRCDPISEHNRLYWYRQTLGQGPEFLTYFQNEAQLEKSRLLSDRFSAERPKGSFSTLEIQRTEQGDSAMYLCASSPQGFLNTEAFFGQGTRLTVV.

V and J are TRBV10-3 and TRBJ2-1, with D perhaps TRBD2 (5 bases). CDR1 and CDR2 from the germline V gene are ENHRY and SYGVKD. The CDR3 totals 12 residues. The V gene lost 8 bases and the J gene lost 9 bases, with 14 bases spanning the gap. CDR3 sequence: CAIGRLDTEQFF. CDR3 DNA sequence: TGTGCCATCGGGAGACTGGATACTGAGCAGTTCTTC.

A single count supports this clone. The rearrangement uses TRBV27 and TRBJ2-1; a weak D match, TRBD2 (6 bases). Trimming stripped 5 bases from V and 12 bases from J, with 11 bases between. Germline V CDR1 and CDR2: MNHEY, SMNVEV (reference sequence). The CDR3 spans 11 residues. The DNA for the CDR3 is TGTGCCAGCAGTGATCGGGAGTCGCAGTTCTTC. Translating gives CASSDRESQFF.

The rearrangement links TRBV10-3 to TRBJ2-7, with D possibly TRBD1 on 5 matching bases. The CDR3 has 11 amino acids. Germline V gene lookup returns CDR1 ENHRY and CDR2 SYGVKD. The V gene lost 6 bases and the J gene lost 3 bases, with 6 bases spanning the gap. The CDR3 DNA follows: TGTGCCATCAGGGACAACTACGAGCAGTACTTC. Translating it yields CAIRDNYEQYF.

This clone was seen only once. This chain links TRBV6-1 with TRBJ1-2; maybe TRBD1 (6 bases). Germline CDR1 is MNHNS and CDR2 is SASEGT. The CDR3 runs to 15 residues. The V end lost 3 bases, the J end lost 0 bases, and 11 bases lay between the germline ends. The CDR3 DNA reads as TGTGCCAGCAGTGATCCGACAGGACCTAACTATGGCTACACCTTC. This gives the protein CASSDPTGPNYGYTF.

The chain employs TRBV5-5 and TRBJ2-2, with a weak D call TRBD1 (6 bases). This CDR3 comprises 16 residues. The V end was cut by 0 bases, the J end by 7 bases, with 16 bases between. The germline V gene has CDR1 SGHKS and CDR2 YYEKEE (reference sequence). CDR3 loop: CASSLGVGARIGELFF. CDR3 coding DNA: TGTGCCAGCAGCTTGGGTGTGGGGGCTCGGATCGGGGAGCTGTTTTTT.

This clone was recorded only once. The J gene is TRBJ1-5, the V gene TRBV11-2; TRBD1 aligns across 7 bases. Germline V gives CDR1 SGHAT, CDR2 FQNNGV. This CDR3 is 13 amino acids long. J lost 6 bases, V lost 3 bases, and 2 bases had no gene match. In DNA, the CDR3 is TGTGCCAGCAGCTTTGACAGGGCTCAGCCCCAGCATTTT. This codes for CASSFDRAQPQHF.

CDR3 bases: TGTGCCAGCAGGGGGGACACATACTATGGCTACACCTTC. Translating it yields CASRGDTYYGYTF. The gene calls are TRBV25-1 and TRBJ1-2; maybe TRBD1 (6 bases). V lost 6 bases to trimming and J lost 3 bases, with 11 bases between them. This CDR3 has 13 amino acids. Germline loops: CDR1 MGHDK, CDR2 SYGVNS.

The CDR3 reads CASSRGGTGEKLFF. In DNA form, the CDR3 reads TGTGCCAGCAGCAGAGGGGGTACGGGAGAAAAACTGTTTTTT. The V gene is TRBV7-2, the J gene TRBJ1-4; D possibly corresponds to TRBD1 (6 bases). V was cut by 5 bases and J by 8 bases, with 15 bases left in between. The CDR3 has 14 amino acids. Germline values: CDR1 SGHTA, CDR2 FQGNSA.

The rearrangement joins TRBV5-1 to TRBJ1-2; TRBD1 matches at 8 bases. The CDR3 sequence is 16 residues long. V gave up 0 bases and J gave up 8 bases; unmatched junction bases: 12. Germline loops: CDR1 SGHRS, CDR2 YFSETQ. In DNA form, the CDR3 reads TGCGCCAGCAGCTTGGAACCGGGACAGGCCCCATGGGGCTACACCTTC. It yields the protein CASSLEPGQAPWGYTF.

The rearrangement uses TRBV19 and TRBJ2-2, with 10 bases aligning to TRBD1. The J segment lost 6 bases and the V segment lost 0 bases, leaving 4 bases of the junction unmatched. This CDR3 is 16 amino acids long. The V gene's germline CDR1 is LNHDA and CDR2 SQIVND (reference sequence). CDR3 bases: TGTGCCAGTAGTATAGACCGGGACAGGGGTGCCGGGGAGCTGTTTTTT. This gives the protein CASSIDRDRGAGELFF.

The CDR3 reads CASSVYLYNEQFF. CDR3 nucleotides: TGTGCCAGCAGTGTTTACTTATACAATGAGCAGTTCTTC. This chain uses TRBV2 with TRBJ2-1; D not certain. Deletions cut 4 bases from V and 4 bases from J, with 8 bases between. The CDR3 runs 13 residues. CDR1 is SNHLY and CDR2 is FYNNEI in the germline V gene.